This TCR beta chain stems from a study of blood T cell repertoires in COVID-19. Across the study: Sites across the United States, Italy and Spain contributed samples from acute and convalescent COVID-19. T cells, B-cell-depleted T cells, or PBMCs provided the cDNA or gDNA that served as material.

CDR1 is GTSNPN, CDR2 SVGIG, per germline (reference sequence). The CDR3 is made up of 14 amino acids. With 3 bases removed from V and 3 bases from J, the gap between germline ends came to 14 bases. Per the authors' pipeline: Estimates of nucleated cell counts were drawn from the amplification of reference gene primers. Using immunoSEQ multiplex PCR, the repertoire was profiled, and TCRdb retains in-frame clones only, with some absent. V, J and clone size reflect that table, while D and trimming were determined from the DNA. In the table there are some 250,000 clones, about 68% of which are singletons.

Sequencing used peripheral blood. The V gene is TRBV30, the J gene TRBJ1-1; no firm D call. This receptor was taken from a woman older than 75 with acute or convalescent COVID-19. CDR3 amino acids: CAWSPRRGDTEAFF. As DNA, the CDR3 is TGTGCCTGGAGCCCAAGACGGGGAGACACTGAAGCTTTCTTT. Supplemented by reference TRBV30 and TRBJ1-1, the full variable domain reads SQTIHQWPATLVQPVGSPLSLECTVEGTSNPNLYWYRQAAGRGLQLLFYSVGIGQISSEVPQNLSASRPQDRQFILSSKKLLLSDSGFYLCAWSPRRGDTEAFFGQGTRLTVV.